The entry below describes one T cell receptor (beta chain). Its antigen is undetermined. V lost 5 bases and J lost 2, with 8 bases in between. CDR3 length: 13 amino acids. CDR1 is SGHRS, CDR2 YFSETQ, per germline. This sample was taken from a study of post-analysis software for immune sequencing data. As for the study in general: Recorded disease courses covered relapsing-remitting, secondary progressive and progressive-relapsing multiple sclerosis. Some patients had no subtype annotation.

TCR beta cDNA libraries had unique molecular identifiers. Around 500,000 cDNA molecules came from about 1 to 10 million T cells. One entry per CDR3 protein, called by TCRdb with MiXCR from the PCR reads. Of some 690,000 distinct CDR3 sequences listed, around 60% are singletons. Study-wide findings and caveats: F measure clustering grouped samples strongly by preparation batch. Significantly lower normalized Chao1 diversity was found in patients with multiple sclerosis relative to controls. Controls showed lower frequencies than patients for roughly 5 TRBV segments, and TRBV5-6, TRBV5-1 and TRBV20-1 were among these.

The origin of this receptor is a girl aged 2-10 years with multiple sclerosis. Sequencing used blood. The chain combines TRBV5-1 with TRBJ2-1; D gene ambiguous. The CDR3 protein is CASRAAAYNEQFF. As DNA, the CDR3 is TGCGCCAGCAGGGCTGCTGCCTACAATGAGCAGTTCTTC.